This T cell receptor (beta chain) comes out of a study of T cells in localized non-small cell lung cancer. Study conclusions and caveats: A median of roughly 57 clones ranked among the top 100 in tumor appeared in adjacent lung.

The table came from immunoSEQ multiplex PCR; TCRdb's copy has only in-frame clones and leaves some out. The data contain 28,000 or so clones, approximately 90% of them singletons. CDR1 SGHDT and CDR2 YYEEEE come from the germline V gene. V dropped 2 bases and J dropped 4; count of bases not matched to a gene: 8. The CDR3 has 16 residues. Of note for this clone: What it binds is not known.

The material sequenced was peripheral blood, taken before any cancer treatment. The TCR was taken from a female donor over 55 with stage II squamous cell lung carcinoma. The chain carries TRBV5-6 and TRBJ2-1, with 8 bases aligning to TRBD1. The CDR3 region is CASSFYGQGAYNEQFF. CDR3 DNA: TGTGCCAGCAGCTTCTATGGACAGGGAGCTTACAATGAGCAGTTCTTC.